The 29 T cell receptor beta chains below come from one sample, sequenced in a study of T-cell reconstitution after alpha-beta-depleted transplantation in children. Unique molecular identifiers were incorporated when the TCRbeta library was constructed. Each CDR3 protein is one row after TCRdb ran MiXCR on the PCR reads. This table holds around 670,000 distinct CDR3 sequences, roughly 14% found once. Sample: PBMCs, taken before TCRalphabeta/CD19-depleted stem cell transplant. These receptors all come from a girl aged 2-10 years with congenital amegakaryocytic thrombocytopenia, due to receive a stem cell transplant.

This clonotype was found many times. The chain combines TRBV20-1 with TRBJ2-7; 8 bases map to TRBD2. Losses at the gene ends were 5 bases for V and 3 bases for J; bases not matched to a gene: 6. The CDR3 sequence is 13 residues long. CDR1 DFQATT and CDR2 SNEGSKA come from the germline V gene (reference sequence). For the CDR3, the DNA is TGCAGTGCTTCAGGACTAGCCCGCTACGAGCAGTACTTC. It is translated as CSASGLARYEQYF.

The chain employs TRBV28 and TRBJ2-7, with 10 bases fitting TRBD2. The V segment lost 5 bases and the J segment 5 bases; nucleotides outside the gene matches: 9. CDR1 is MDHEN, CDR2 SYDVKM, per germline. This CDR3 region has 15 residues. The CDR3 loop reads CASSIKAGGSHEQYF. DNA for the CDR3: TGTGCCAGCAGTATTAAAGCGGGAGGGTCCCACGAGCAGTACTTC. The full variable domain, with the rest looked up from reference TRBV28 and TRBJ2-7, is DVKVTQSSRYLVKRTGEKVFLECVQDMDHENMFWYRQDPGLGLRLIYFSYDVKMKEKGDIPEGYSVSREKKERFSLILESASTNQTSMYLCASSIKAGGSHEQYFGPGTRLTVT.

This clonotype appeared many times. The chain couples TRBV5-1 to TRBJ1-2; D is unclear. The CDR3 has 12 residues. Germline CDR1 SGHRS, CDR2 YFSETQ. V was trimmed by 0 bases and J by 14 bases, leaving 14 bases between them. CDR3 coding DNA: TGCGCCAGCAGCTTGGAGCGTGGTGCCGGAACCTTC. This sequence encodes CASSLERGAGTF.

CDR3 residues: CASSPSVPGNTGELFF. CDR3 bases: TGTGCCAGCTCACCATCGGTTCCGGGTAATACCGGGGAGCTGTTTTTT. The V call is TRBV18, the J call TRBJ2-2; D remains unclear. CDR3 size: 16 residues. CDR1 and CDR2 (germline): KGHSH, LQKENI. The V gene lost 2 bases and the J gene lost 5 bases, with 15 bases spanning the gap.

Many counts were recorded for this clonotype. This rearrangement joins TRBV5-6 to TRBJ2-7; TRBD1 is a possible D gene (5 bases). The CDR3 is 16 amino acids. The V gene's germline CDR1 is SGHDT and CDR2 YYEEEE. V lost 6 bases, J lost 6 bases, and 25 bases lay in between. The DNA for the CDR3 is TGTGCCAGCAACGGCCTAGGGCTAGAAAGGGGCGTCGAGCAGTACTTC. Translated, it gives CASNGLGLERGVEQYF.

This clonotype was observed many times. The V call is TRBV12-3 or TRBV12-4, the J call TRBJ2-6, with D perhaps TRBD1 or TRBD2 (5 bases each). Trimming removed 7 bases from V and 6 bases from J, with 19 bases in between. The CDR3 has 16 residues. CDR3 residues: CASTSGTEAVANVLTF. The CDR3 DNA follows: TGTGCCAGCACCTCCGGGACGGAGGCTGTGGCCAACGTCCTGACTTTC.

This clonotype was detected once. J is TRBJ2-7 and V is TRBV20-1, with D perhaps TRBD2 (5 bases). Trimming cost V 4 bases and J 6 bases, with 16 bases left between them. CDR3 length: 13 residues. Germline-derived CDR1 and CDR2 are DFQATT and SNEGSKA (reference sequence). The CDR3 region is CSATGIRVSEQYF. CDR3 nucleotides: TGCAGTGCTACCGGGATTAGGGTTAGCGAGCAGTACTTC.

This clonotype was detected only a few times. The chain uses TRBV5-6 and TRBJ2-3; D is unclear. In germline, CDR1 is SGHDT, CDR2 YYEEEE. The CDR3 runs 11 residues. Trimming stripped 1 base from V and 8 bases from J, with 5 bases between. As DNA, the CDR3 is TGTGCCAGCAGCTTGTCAACTACGCAGTATTTT. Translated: CASSLSTTQYF.

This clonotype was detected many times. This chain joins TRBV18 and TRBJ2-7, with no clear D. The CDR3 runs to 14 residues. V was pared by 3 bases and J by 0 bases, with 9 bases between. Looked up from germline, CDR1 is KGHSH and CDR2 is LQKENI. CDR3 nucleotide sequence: TGTGCCAGCTCACCTTTTGAGAGCTCCTACGAGCAGTACTTC. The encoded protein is CASSPFESSYEQYF.

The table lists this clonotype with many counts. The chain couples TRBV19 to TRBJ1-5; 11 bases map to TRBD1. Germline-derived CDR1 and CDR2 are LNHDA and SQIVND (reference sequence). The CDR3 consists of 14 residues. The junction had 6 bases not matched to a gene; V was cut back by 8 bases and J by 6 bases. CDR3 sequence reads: CASWTGGGGQPQHF. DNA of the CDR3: TGTGCCAGTTGGACAGGGGGCGGCGGTCAGCCCCAGCATTTT. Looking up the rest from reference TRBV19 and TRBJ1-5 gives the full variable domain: DGGITQSPKYLFRKEGQNVTLSCEQNLNHDAMYWYRQDPGQGLRLIYYSQIVNDFQKGDIAEGYSVSREKKESFPLTVTSAQKNPTAFYLCASWTGGGGQPQHFGDGTRLSIL.

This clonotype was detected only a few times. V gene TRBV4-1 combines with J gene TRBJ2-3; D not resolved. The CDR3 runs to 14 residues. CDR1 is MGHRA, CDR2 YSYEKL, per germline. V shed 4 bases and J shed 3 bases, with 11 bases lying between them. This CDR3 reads CASSPYQETDTQYF. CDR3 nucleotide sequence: TGCGCCAGCAGCCCCTACCAGGAGACAGATACGCAGTATTTT.

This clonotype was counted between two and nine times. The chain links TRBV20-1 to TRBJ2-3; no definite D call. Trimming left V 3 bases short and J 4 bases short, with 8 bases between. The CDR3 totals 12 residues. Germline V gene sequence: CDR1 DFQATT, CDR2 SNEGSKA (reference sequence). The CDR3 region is CSASNTADTQYF. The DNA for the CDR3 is TGCAGTGCTAGTAACACAGCAGATACGCAGTATTTT.

CDR3 protein: CASSPLEGVPTDTQYF. The CDR3 nucleotides read TGTGCCAGCTCACCACTAGAAGGGGTCCCCACAGATACGCAGTATTTT. The chain is built from TRBV18 and TRBJ2-3, with D possibly being TRBD1 (5 bases). The CDR3 contains 16 residues. V dropped 1 base and J dropped 2 bases, with 13 bases sitting between them. Looked up from germline, CDR1 is KGHSH and CDR2 is LQKENI. The full variable domain, with the rest looked up from reference TRBV18 and TRBJ2-3, is NAGVMQNPRHLVRRRGQEARLRCSPMKGHSHVYWYRQLPEEGLKFMVYLQKENIIDESGMPKERFSAEFPKEGPSILRIQQVVRGDSAAYFCASSPLEGVPTDTQYFGPGTRLTVL.

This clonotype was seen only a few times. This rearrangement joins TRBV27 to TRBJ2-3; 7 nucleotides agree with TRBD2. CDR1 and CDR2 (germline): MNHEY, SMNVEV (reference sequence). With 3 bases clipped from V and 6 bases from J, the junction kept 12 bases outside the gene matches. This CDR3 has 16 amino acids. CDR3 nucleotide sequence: TGTGCCAGCAGTTTTTCACGGCGGGAGTTCTACGATACGCAGTATTTT. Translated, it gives CASSFSRREFYDTQYF.

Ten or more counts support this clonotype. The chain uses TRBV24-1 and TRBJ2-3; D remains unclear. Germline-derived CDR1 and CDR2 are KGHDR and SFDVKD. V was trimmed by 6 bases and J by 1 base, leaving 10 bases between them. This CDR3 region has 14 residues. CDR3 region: CATSHNVGTDTQYF. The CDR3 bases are TGTGCCACCAGTCACAACGTCGGCACAGATACGCAGTATTTT.

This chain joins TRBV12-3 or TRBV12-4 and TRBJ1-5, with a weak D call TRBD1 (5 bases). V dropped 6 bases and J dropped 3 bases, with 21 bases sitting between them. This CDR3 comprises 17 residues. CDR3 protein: CASSPGSRGDSNQPQHF. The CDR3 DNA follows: TGTGCCAGCAGCCCGGGTAGCAGAGGGGACTCCAATCAGCCCCAGCATTTT.

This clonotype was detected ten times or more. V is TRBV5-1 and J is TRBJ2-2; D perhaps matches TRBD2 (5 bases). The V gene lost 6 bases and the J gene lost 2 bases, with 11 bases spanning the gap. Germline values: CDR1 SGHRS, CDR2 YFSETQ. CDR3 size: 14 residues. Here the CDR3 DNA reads TGCGCCAGCACTCTAACTAGAAACACCGGGGAGCTGTTTTTT. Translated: CASTLTRNTGELFF. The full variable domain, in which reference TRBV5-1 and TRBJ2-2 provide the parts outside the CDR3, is KAGVTQTPRYLIKTRGQQVTLSCSPISGHRSVSWYQQTPGQGLQFLFEYFSETQRNKGNFPGRFSGRQFSNSRSEMNVSTLELGDSALYLCASTLTRNTGELFFGEGSRLTVL.

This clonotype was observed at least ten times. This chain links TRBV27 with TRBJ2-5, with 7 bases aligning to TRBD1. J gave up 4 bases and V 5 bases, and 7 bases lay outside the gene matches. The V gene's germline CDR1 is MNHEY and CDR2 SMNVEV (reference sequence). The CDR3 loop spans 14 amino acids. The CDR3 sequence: CASSPSTGIETQYF. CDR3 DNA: TGTGCCAGCAGTCCCTCGACAGGGATAGAGACCCAGTACTTC.

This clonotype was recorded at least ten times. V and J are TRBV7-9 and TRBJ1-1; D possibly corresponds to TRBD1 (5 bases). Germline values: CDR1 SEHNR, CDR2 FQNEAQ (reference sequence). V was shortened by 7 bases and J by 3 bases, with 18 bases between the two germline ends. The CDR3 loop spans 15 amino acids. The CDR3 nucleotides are TGTGCCAGCAACAACGGAAGGGGCAGGTACACTGAAGCTTTCTTT. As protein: CASNNGRGRYTEAFF.

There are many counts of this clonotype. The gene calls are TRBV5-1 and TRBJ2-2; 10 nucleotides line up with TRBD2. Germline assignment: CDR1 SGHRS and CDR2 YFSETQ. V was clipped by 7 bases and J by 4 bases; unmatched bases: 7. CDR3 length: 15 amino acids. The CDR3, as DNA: TGCGCCAGCGCAATAGCGGGAGGAGGCACCGGGGAGCTGTTTTTT. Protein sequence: CASAIAGGGTGELFF.

CDR3 bases: TGTGCCACCAGCCCCCGAGGAGCGCAACTGGAGCTAACCTACAATGAGCAGTTCTTC. Its protein product is CATSPRGAQLELTYNEQFF. This chain connects TRBV15 to TRBJ2-1; no clear D gene. CDR3 size: 19 residues. V lost 5 bases and J lost 2, with 25 bases in between. Germline CDR1 and CDR2: LNHNV and YYDKDF (reference sequence). Combining the CDR3 with reference TRBV15 and TRBJ2-1 gives the whole variable domain DAMVIQNPRYQVTQFGKPVTLSCSQTLNHNVMYWYQQKSSQAPKLLFHYYDKDFNNEADTPDNFQSRRPNTSFCFLDIRSPGLGDTAMYLCATSPRGAQLELTYNEQFFGPGTRLTVL.

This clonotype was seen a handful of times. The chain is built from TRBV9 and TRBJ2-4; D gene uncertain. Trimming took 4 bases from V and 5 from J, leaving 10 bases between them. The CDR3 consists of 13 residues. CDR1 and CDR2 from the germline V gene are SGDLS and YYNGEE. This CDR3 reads CASSPGDENIQYF. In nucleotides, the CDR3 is TGTGCCAGCAGCCCCGGCGACGAAAACATTCAGTACTTC.

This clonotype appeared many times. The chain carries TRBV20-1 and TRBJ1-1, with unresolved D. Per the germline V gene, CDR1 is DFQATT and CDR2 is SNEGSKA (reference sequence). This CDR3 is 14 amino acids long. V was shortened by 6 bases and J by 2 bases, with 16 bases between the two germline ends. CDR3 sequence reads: CSAVSLGANTEAFF. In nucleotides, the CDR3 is TGCAGTGCCGTCTCGCTGGGAGCCAACACTGAAGCTTTCTTT.

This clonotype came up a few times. The CDR3 nucleotides are TGTGCCAGTGAACCCGGGACTAGCTCCTACGAGCAGTACTTC. As protein: CASEPGTSSYEQYF. This chain connects TRBV28 to TRBJ2-7; 8 bases align to TRBD2. CDR1 is MDHEN, CDR2 SYDVKM, per germline. The CDR3 contains 14 residues. V dropped 9 bases and J dropped 0; count of bases not matched to a gene: 7.

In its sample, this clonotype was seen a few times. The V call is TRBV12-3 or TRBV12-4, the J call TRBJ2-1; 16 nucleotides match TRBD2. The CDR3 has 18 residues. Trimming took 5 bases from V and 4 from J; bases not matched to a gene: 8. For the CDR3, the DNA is TGTGCCAGCAGTCCCCCGGGACTAGCGGGAGGGTTGTACAATGAGCAGTTCTTC. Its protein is CASSPPGLAGGLYNEQFF.

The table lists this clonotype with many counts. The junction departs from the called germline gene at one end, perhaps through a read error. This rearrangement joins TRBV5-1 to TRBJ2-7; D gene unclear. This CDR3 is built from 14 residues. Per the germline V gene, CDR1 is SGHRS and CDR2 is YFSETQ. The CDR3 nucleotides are TGCGCCAGCGGCTTGCGCTTTGGTTCCTCCGAGCAGTACTTC. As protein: CASGLRFGSSEQYF.

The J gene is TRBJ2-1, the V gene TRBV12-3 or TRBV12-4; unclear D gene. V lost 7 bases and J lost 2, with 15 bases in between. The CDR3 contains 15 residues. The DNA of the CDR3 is TGTGCCAGCAACCCCCCCGGGTTTACCTACAATGAGCAGTTCTTC. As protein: CASNPPGFTYNEQFF.

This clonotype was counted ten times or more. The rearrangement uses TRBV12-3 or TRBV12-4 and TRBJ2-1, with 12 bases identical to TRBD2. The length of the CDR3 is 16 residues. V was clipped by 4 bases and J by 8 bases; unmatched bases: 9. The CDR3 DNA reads TGTGCCAGCAGTTACCGACTAGCGGGAGTCAACGATGAGCAGTTCTTC. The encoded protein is CASSYRLAGVNDEQFF.

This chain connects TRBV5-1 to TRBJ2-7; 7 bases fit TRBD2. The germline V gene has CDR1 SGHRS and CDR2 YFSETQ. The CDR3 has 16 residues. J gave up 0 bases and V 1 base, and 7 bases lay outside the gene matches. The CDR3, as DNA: TGCGCCAGCAGCTTGCCTAGAGGCGGGGGCTCCTACGAGCAGTACTTC. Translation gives CASSLPRGGGSYEQYF. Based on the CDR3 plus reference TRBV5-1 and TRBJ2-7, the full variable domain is KAGVTQTPRYLIKTRGQQVTLSCSPISGHRSVSWYQQTPGQGLQFLFEYFSETQRNKGNFPGRFSGRQFSNSRSEMNVSTLELGDSALYLCASSLPRGGGSYEQYFGPGTRLTVT.